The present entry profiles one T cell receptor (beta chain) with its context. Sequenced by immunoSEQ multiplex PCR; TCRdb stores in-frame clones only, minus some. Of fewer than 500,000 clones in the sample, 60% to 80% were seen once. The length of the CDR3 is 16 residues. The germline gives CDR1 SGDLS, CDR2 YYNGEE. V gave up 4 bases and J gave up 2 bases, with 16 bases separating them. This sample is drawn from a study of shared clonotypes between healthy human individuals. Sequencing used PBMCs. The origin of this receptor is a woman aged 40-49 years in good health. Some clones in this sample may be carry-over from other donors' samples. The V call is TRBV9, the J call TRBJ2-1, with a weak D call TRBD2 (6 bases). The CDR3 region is CASSPGLLGTYNEQFF. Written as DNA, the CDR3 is TGTGCCAGCAGCCCGGGACTCCTGGGGACCTACAATGAGCAGTTCTTC. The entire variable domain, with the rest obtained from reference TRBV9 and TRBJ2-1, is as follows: DSGVTQTPKHLITATGQRVTLRCSPRSGDLSVYWYQQSLDQGLQFLIQYYNGEERAKGNILERFSAQQFPDLHSELNLSSLELGDSALYFCASSPGLLGTYNEQFFGPGTRLTVL.